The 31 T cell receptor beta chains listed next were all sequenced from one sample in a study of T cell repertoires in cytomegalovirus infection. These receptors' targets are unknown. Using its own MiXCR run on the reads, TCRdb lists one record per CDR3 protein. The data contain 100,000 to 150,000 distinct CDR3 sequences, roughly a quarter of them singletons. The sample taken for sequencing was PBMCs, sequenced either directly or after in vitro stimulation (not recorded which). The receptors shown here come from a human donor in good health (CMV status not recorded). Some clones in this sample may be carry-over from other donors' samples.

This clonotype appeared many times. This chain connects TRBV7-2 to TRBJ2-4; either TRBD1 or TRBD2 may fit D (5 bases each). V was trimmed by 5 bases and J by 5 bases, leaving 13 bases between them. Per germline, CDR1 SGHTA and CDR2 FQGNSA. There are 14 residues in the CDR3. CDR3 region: CASSKGPGENIQYF. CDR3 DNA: TGTGCCAGCAGCAAGGGACCCGGGGAAAACATTCAGTACTTC.

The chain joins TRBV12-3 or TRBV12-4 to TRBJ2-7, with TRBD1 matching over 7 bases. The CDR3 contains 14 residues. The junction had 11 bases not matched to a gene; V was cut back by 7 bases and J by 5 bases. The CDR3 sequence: CASTGTDRPDEQYF. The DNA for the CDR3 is TGTGCCAGCACCGGAACGGACAGGCCTGACGAGCAGTACTTC.

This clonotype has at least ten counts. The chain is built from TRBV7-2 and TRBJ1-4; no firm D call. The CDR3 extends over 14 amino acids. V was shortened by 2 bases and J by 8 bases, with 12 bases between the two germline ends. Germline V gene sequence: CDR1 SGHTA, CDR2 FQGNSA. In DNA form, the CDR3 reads TGTGCCAGCAGCTTATCGGGGTATGAAGAAAAACTGTTTTTT. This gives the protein CASSLSGYEEKLFF.

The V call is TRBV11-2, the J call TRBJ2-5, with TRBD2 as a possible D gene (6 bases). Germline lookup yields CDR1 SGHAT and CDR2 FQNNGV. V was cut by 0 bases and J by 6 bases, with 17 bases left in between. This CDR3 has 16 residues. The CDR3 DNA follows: TGTGCCAGCAGCTTAGATTCGTTCAGGTGGACTAAGACCCAGTACTTC. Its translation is CASSLDSFRWTKTQYF.

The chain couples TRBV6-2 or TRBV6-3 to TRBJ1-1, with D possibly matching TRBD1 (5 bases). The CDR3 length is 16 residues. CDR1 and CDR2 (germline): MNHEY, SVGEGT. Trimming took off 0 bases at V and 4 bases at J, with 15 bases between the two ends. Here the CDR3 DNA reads TGTGCCAGCAGTTACTCGGGCGGTCAGGGATCCACTGAAGCTTTCTTT. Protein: CASSYSGGQGSTEAFF.

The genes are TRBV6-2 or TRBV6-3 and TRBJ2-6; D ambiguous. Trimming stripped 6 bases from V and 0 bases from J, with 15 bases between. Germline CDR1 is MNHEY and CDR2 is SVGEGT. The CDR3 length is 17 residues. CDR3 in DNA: TGTGCCAGCAGGCCCCTGACTCAATACTCTGGGGCCAACGTCCTGACTTTC. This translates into CASRPLTQYSGANVLTF.

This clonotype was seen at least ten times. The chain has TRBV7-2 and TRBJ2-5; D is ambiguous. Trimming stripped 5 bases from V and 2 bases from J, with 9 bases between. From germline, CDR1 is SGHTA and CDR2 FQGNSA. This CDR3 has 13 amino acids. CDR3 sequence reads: CASSPTVQETQYF. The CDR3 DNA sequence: TGTGCCAGCAGCCCTACGGTACAAGAGACCCAGTACTTC.

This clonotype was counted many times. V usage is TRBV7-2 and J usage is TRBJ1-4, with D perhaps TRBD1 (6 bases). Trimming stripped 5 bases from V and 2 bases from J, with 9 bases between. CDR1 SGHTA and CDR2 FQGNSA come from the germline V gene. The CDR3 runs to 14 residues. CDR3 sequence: CASSRDTTNEKLFF. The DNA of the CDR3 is TGTGCCAGCAGCCGGGACACCACTAATGAAAAACTGTTTTTT.

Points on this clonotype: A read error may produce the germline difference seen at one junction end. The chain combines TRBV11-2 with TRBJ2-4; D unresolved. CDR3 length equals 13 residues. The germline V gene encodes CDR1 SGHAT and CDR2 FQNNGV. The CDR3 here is CASSLGQKNIQHF. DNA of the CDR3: TGTGCCAGCAGCTTAGGGCAAAAAAACATTCAGCACTTC.

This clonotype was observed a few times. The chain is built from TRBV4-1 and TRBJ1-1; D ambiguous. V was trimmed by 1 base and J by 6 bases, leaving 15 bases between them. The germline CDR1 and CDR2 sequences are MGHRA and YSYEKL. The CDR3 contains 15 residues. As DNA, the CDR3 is TGCGCCAGCAGCCAAGTTGGCGGGTACGGGGCTGAAGCTTTCTTT. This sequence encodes CASSQVGGYGAEAFF.

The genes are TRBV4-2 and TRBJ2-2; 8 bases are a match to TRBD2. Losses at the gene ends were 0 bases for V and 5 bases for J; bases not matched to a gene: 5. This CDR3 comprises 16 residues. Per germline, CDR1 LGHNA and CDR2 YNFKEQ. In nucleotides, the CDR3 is TGTGCCAGCAGCCAAGAGGGGACTAGGGGGACCGGGGAGCTGTTTTTT. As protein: CASSQEGTRGTGELFF.

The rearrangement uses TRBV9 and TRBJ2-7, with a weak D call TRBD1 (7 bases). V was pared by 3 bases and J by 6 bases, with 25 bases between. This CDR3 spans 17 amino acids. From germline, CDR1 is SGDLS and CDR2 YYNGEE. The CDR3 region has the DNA TGTGCCAGCAGCGCGGGACAGCCCGTAGCGGAAGGGGGCGAGCAGTACTTC. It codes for CASSAGQPVAEGGEQYF.

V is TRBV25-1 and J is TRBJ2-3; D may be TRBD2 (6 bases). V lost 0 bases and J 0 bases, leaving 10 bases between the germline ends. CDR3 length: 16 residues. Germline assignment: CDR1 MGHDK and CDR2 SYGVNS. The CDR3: CASSEYKTRSTDTQYF. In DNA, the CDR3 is TGTGCCAGCAGTGAATATAAGACTAGAAGCACAGATACGCAGTATTTT. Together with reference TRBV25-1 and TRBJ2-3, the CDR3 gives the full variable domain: EADIYQTPRYLVIGTGKKITLECSQTMGHDKMYWYQQDPGMELHLIHYSYGVNSTEKGDLSSESTVSRIRTEHFPLTLESARPSHTSQYLCASSEYKTRSTDTQYFGPGTRLTVL.

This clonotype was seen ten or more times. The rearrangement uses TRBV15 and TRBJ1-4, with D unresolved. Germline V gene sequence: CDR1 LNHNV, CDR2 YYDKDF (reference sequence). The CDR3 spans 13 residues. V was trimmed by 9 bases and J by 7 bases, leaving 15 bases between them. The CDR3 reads CATRSEGSEKLFF. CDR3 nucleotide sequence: TGTGCCACGAGGTCTGAAGGGAGTGAAAAACTGTTTTTT.

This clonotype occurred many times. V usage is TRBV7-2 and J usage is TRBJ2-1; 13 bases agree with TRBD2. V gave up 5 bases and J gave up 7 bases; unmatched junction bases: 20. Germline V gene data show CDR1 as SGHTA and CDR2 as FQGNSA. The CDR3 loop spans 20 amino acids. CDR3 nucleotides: TGTGCCAGCAGCCTGCTGACTAGCGGGAGGCCAAATTCATGGGCGAATGAGCAGTTCTTC. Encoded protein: CASSLLTSGRPNSWANEQFF.

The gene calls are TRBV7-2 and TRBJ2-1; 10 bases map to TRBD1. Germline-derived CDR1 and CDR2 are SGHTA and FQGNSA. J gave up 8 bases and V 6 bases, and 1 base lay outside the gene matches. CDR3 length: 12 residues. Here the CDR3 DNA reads TGTGCCAGCAGGGGGACAGGGGATGAGCAGTTCTTC. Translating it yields CASRGTGDEQFF.

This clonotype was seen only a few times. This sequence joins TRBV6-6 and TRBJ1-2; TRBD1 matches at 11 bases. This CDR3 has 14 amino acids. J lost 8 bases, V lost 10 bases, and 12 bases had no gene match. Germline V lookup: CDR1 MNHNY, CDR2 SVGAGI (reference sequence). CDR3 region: CATEFRDRGGGYTF. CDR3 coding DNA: TGTGCCACCGAATTCCGGGACAGGGGGGGAGGCTACACCTTC.

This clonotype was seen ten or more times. The CDR3 DNA is TGTGCCAGCAGCCCCCAGGGGTGGGGCACTGAAGCTTTCTTT. Protein: CASSPQGWGTEAFF. V and J are TRBV7-2 and TRBJ1-1; possible D gene TRBD1, 6 bases. V shed 5 bases and J shed 4 bases, with 14 bases lying between them. Germline V lookup: CDR1 SGHTA, CDR2 FQGNSA. This CDR3 contains 14 residues.

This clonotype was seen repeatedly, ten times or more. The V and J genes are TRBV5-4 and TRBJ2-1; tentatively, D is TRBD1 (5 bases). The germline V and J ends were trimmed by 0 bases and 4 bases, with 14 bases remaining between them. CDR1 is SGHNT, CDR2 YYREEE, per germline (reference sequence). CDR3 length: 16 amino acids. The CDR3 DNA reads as TGTGCCAGCAGCTTGGGTTGGCAGGGAATGTACAATGAGCAGTTCTTC. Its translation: CASSLGWQGMYNEQFF.

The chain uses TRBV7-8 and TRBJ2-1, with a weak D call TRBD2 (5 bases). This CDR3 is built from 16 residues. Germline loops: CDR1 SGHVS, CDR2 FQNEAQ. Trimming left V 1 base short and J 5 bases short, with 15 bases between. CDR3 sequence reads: CASSLDGVRNNNEQFF. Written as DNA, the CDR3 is TGTGCCAGCAGCTTAGACGGGGTGCGGAATAACAATGAGCAGTTCTTC.

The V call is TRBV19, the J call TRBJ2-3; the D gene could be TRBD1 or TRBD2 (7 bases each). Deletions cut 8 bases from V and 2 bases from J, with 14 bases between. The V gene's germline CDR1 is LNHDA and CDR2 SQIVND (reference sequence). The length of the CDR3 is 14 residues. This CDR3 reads CASSTGRDTDTQYF. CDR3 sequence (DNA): TGTGCCAGTTCGACAGGGAGGGACACAGATACGCAGTATTTT.

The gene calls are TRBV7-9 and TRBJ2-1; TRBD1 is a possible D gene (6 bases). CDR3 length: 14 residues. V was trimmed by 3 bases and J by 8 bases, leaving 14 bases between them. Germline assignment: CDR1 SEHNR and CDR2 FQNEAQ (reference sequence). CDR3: CASSFSQGLDEQFF. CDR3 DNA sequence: TGTGCCAGCAGCTTTTCCCAGGGGTTGGATGAGCAGTTCTTC.

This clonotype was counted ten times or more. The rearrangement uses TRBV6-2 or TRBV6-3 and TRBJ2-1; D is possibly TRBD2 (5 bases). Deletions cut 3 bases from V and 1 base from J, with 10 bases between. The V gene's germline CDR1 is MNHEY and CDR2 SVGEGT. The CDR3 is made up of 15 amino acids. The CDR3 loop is CASSYGSFSYNEQFF. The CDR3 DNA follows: TGTGCCAGCAGTTATGGGAGTTTTTCCTACAATGAGCAGTTCTTC.

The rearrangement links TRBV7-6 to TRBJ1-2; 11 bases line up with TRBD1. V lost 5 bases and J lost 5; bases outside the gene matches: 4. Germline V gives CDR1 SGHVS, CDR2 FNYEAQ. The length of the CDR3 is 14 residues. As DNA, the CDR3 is TGTGCCAGCAGCACCGGGACAGGGGGATATGGCTACACCTTC. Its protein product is CASSTGTGGYGYTF.

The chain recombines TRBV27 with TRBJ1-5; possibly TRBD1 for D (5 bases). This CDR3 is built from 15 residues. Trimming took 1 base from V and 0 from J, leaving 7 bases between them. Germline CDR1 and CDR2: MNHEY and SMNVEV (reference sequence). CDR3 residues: CASSLWGVSNQPQHF. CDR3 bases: TGTGCCAGCAGTTTATGGGGGGTTAGCAATCAGCCCCAGCATTTT.

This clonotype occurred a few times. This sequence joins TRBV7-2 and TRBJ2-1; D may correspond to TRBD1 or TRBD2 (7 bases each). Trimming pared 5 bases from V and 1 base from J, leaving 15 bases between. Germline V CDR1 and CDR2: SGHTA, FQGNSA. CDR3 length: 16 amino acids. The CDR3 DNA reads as TGTGCCAGCAGCCTATCAGGGGGGGGATCCTACAATGAGCAGTTCTTC. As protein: CASSLSGGGSYNEQFF.

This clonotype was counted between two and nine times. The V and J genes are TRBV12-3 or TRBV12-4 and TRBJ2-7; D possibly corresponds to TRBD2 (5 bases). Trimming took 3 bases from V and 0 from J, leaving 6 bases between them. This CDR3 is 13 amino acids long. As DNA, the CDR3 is TGTGCCAGCAGTTTCGCGGGCTCCTACGAGCAGTACTTC. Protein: CASSFAGSYEQYF.

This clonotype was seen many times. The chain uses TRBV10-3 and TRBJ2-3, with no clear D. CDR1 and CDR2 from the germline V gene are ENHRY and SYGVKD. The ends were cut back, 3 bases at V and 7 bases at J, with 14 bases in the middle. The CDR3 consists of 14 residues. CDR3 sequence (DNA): TGTGCCATCAGTGAAGACGGTCTTTCGAATACGCAGTATTTT. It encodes CAISEDGLSNTQYF.

CDR3 sequence reads: CASRMWTGPDTQYF. Here the CDR3 DNA reads TGTGCCAGCAGAATGTGGACAGGCCCAGATACGCAGTATTTT. J is TRBJ2-3 and V is TRBV7-8; 7 bases agree with TRBD1. Looked up from germline, CDR1 is SGHVS and CDR2 is FQNEAQ. J gave up 4 bases and V 6 bases, and 7 bases lay outside the gene matches. The CDR3 totals 14 residues.

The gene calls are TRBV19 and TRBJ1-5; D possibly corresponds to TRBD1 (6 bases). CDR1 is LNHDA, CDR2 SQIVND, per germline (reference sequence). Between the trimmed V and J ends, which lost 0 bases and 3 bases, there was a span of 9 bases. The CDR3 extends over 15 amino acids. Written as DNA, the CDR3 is TGTGCCAGTAGTATAGATGGGGGCTCCAATCAGCCCCAGCATTTT. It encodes CASSIDGGSNQPQHF.

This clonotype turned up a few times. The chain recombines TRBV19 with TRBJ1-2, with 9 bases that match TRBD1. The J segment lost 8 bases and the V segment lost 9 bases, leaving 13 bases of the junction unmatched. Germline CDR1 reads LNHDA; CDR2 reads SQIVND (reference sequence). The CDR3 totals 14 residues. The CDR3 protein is CASKPGQGKGGYTF. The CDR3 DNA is TGTGCCAGCAAACCGGGACAGGGAAAAGGGGGCTACACCTTC.